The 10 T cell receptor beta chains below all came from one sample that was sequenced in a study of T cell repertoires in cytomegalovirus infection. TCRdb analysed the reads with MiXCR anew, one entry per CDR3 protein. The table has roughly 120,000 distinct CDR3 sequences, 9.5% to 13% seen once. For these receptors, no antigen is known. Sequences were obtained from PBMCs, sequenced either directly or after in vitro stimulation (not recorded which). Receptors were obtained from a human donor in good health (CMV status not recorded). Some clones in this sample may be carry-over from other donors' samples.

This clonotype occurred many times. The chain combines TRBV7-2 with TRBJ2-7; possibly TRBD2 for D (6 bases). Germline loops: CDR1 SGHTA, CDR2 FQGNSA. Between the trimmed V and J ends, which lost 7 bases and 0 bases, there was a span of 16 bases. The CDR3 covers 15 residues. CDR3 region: CASTRDFPSSYEQYF. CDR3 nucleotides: TGTGCCAGCACCCGGGACTTCCCTAGCTCCTACGAGCAGTACTTC.

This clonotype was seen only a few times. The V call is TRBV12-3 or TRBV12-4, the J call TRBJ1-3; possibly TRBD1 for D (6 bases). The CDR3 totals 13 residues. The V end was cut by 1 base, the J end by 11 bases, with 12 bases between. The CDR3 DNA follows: TGTGCCAGCAGTTTAGTTTCGGGGGCGGCCATATATTTT. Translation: CASSLVSGAAIYF.

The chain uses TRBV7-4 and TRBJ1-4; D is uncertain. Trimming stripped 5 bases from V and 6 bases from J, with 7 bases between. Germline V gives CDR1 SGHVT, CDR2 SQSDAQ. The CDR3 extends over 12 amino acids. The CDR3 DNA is TGTGCCAGCAGCCCATACGATGAAAAACTGTTTTTT. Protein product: CASSPYDEKLFF. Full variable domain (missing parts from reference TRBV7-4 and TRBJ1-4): GAGVSQSPRYKVAKRGRDVALRCDSISGHVTLYWYRQTLGQGSEVLTYSQSDAQRDKSGRPSGRFSAERPERSVSTLKIQRTEQGDSAVYLCASSPYDEKLFFGSGTQLSVL.

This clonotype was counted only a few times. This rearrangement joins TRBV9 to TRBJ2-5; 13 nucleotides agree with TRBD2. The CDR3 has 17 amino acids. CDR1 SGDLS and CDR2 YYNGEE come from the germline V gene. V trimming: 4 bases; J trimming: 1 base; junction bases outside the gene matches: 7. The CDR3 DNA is TGTGCCAGCAGCCTGGGACTAGCGGGATCCCTCCAAGAGACCCAGTACTTC. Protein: CASSLGLAGSLQETQYF. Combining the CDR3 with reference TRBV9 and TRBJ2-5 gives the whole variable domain DSGVTQTPKHLITATGQRVTLRCSPRSGDLSVYWYQQSLDQGLQFLIQYYNGEERAKGNILERFSAQQFPDLHSELNLSSLELGDSALYFCASSLGLAGSLQETQYFGPGTRLLVL.

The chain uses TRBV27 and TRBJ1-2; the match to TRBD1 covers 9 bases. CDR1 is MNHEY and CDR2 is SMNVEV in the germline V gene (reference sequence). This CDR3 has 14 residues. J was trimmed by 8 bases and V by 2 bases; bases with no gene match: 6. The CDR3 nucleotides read TGTGCCAGCAGTTTAACCGGGACAGGGTCCGGCTACACCTTC. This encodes CASSLTGTGSGYTF.

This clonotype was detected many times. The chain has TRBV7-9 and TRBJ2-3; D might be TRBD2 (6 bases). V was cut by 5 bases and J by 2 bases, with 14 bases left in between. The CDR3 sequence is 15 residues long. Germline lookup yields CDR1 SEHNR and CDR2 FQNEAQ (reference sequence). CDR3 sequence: CASSLGLADTDTQYF. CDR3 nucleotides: TGTGCCAGCAGCCTCGGGTTAGCGGACACAGATACGCAGTATTTT.

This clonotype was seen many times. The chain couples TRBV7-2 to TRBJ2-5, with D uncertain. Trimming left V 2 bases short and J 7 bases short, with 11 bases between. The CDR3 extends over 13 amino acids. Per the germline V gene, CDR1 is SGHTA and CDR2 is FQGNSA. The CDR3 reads CASSLTTLGTQYF. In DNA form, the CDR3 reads TGTGCCAGCAGCTTAACTACGCTCGGGACCCAGTACTTC.

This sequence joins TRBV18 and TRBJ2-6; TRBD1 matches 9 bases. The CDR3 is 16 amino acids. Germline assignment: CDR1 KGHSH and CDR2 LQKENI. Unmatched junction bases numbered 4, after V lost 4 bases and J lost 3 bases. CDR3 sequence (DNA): TGTGCCAGCTCACGATACAGGGGGCTTGGGGCCAACGTCCTGACTTTC. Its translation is CASSRYRGLGANVLTF. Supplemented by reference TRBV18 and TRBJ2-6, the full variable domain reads NAGVMQNPRHLVRRRGQEARLRCSPMKGHSHVYWYRQLPEEGLKFMVYLQKENIIDESGMPKERFSAEFPKEGPSILRIQQVVRGDSAAYFCASSRYRGLGANVLTFGAGSRLTVL.

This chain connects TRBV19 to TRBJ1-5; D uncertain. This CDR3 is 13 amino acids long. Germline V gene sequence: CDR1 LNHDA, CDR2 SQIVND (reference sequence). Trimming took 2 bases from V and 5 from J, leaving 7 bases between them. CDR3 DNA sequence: TGTGCCAGTAGTATATACTTAGATCAGCCCCAGCATTTT. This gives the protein CASSIYLDQPQHF.

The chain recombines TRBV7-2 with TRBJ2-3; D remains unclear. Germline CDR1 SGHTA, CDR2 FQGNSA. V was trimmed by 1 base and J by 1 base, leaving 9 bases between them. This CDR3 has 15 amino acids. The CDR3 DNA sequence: TGTGCCAGCAGCTTAGTCGCACCGCGCACAGATACGCAGTATTTT. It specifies CASSLVAPRTDTQYF.